This T cell receptor (beta chain) appears in the sequencing data of a study of circulating and synovial CD4+ cells in juvenile arthritis. Method: immunoSEQ multiplex PCR; TCRdb's copy keeps in-frame clones and lacks some. Here the sample spans about 36,000 clones, just under 95% being singletons. Germline-derived CDR1 and CDR2 are SGHNT and YENEEA. Trimming removed 5 bases at V and 10 bases at J, with 9 bases between. This CDR3 is built from 12 residues. What was sequenced was CD4+ T cells from blood. The V call is TRBV11-3, the J call TRBJ1-6; D may be TRBD1 (5 bases). The source of this sequence is a human donor with juvenile idiopathic arthritis. In DNA form, the CDR3 reads TGTGCCAGCAGCCAGGGCTACTCACCCCTCCACTTT. This sequence encodes CASSQGYSPLHF.